This T cell receptor beta chain originates from a study of blood T cell repertoires in COVID-19. As for the study in general: T cells, B-cell-depleted T cells, or PBMCs supplied cDNA or gDNA.

This clone was detected only a few times. Clones were sequenced by immunoSEQ multiplex PCR, and TCRdb holds only the in-frame ones, with some missing. The data show tens of thousands of clones, with approximately 74% seen just once and approximately 2.8% held by the top ten. Germline V gene lookup returns CDR1 SGHRS and CDR2 YFSETQ. The CDR3 spans 12 residues. Trimming cost V 4 bases and J 3 bases, with 7 bases left between them. The sample taken for sequencing was peripheral blood. The rearrangement joins TRBV5-1 to TRBJ1-1, with a weak D call TRBD1 (5 bases). The source is a human donor with acute or convalescent COVID-19. The donor label of this sample is uncertain. The CDR3 loop reads CASSTGYTEAFF. The CDR3 DNA sequence: TGCGCCAGCAGCACAGGTTACACTGAAGCTTTCTTT. Full variable domain (rest looked up from reference TRBV5-1 and TRBJ1-1): KAGVTQTPRYLIKTRGQQVTLSCSPISGHRSVSWYQQTPGQGLQFLFEYFSETQRNKGNFPGRFSGRQFSNSRSEMNVSTLELGDSALYLCASSTGYTEAFFGQGTRLTVV.